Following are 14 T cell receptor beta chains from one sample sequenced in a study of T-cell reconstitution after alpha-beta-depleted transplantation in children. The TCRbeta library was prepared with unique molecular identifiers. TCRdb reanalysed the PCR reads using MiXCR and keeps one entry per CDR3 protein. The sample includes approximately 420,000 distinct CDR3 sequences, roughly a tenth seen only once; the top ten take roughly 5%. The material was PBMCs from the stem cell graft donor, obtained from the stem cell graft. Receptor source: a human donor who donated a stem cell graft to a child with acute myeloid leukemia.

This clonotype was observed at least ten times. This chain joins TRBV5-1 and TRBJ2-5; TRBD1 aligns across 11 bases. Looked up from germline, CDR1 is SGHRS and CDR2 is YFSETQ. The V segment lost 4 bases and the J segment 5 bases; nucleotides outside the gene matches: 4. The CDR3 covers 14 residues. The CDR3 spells CASSAGQGGETQYF. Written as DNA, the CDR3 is TGCGCCAGCAGCGCGGGACAGGGGGGTGAGACCCAGTACTTC.

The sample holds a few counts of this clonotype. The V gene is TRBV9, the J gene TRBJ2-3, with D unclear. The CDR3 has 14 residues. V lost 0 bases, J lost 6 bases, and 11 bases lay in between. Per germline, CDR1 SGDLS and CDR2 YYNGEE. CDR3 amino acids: CASSVATNWDTQYF. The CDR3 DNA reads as TGTGCCAGCAGCGTAGCTACCAATTGGGATACGCAGTATTTT.

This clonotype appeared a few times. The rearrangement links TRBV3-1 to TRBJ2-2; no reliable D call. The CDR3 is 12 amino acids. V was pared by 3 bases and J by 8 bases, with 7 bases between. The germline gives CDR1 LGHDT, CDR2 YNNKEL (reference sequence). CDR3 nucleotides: TGTGCCAGCAGCCAGCATGTGGGGGAGCTGTTTTTT. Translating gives CASSQHVGELFF.

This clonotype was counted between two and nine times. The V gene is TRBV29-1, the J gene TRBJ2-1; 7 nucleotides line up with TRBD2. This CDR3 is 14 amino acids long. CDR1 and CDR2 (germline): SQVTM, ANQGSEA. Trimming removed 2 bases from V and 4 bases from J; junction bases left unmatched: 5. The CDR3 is CSVEPSGAYNEQFF. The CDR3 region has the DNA TGCAGCGTTGAACCCAGCGGGGCTTACAATGAGCAGTTCTTC.

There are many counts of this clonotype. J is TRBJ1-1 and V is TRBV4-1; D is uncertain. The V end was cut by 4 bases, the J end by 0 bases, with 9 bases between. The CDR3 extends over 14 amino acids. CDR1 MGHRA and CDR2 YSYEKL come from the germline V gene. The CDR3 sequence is CASSRALMNTEAFF. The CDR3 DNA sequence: TGCGCCAGCAGCCGAGCATTGATGAACACTGAAGCTTTCTTT.

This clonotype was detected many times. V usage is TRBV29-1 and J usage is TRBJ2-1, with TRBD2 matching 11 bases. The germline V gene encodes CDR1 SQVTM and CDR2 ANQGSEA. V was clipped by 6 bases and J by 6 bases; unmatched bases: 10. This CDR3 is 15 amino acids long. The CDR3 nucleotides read TGCAGCGTCGGCGGACTAGCGGGTCATCGCAATGAGCAGTTCTTC. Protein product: CSVGGLAGHRNEQFF.

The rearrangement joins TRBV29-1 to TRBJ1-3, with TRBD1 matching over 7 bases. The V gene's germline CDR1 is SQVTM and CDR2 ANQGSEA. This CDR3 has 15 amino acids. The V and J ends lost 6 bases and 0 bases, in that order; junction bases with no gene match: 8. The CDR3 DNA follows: TGCAGCGTCCAAGAGACAGGGCCCTCTGGAAACACCATATATTTT. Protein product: CSVQETGPSGNTIYF.

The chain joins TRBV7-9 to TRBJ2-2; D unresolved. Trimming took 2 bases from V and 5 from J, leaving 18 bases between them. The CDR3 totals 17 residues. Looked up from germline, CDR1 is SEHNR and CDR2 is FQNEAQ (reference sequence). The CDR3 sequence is CASSLRRLDQRTGELFF. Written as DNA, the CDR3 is TGTGCCAGCAGCTTACGGAGACTGGACCAGAGGACCGGGGAGCTGTTTTTT.

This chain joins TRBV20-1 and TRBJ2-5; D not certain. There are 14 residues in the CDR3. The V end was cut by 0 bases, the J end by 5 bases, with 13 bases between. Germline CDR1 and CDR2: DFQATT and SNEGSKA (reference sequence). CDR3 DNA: TGCAGTGCTAGAGATCCGGCAGTGGGGGAGACCCAGTACTTC. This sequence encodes CSARDPAVGETQYF.

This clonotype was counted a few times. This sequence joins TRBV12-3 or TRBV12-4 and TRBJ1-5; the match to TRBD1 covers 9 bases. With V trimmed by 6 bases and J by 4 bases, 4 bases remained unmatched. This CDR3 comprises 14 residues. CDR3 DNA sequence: TGTGCCAGCAGAACCGGGACAGGGAATCAGCCCCAGCATTTT. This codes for CASRTGTGNQPQHF.

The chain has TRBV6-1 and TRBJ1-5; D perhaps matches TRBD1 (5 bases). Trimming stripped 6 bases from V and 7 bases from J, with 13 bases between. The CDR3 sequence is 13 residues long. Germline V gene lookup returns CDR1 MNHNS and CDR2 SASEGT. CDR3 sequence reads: CASSPARVQPQHF. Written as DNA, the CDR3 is TGTGCCAGCAGCCCTGCCAGGGTACAGCCCCAGCATTTT.

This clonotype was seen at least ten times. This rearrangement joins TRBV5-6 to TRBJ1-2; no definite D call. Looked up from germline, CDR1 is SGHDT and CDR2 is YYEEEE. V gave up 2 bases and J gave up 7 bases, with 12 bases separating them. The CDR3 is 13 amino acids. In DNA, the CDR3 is TGTGCCAGCAGCTTTCCGGGTCACGGTGGCTACACCTTC. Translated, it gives CASSFPGHGGYTF. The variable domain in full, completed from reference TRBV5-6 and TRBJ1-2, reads DAGVTQSPTHLIKTRGQQVTLRCSPKSGHDTVSWYQQALGQGPQFIFQYYEEEERQRGNFPDRFSGHQFPNYSSELNVNALLLGDSALYLCASSFPGHGGYTFGSGTRLTVV.

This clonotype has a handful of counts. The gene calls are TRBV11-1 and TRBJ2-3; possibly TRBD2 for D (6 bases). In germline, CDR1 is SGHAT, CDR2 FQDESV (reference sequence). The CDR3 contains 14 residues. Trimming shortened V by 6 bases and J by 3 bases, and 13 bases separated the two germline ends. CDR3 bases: TGTGCCAGCAGGCAGCTCGGAGGGACAGATACGCAGTATTTT. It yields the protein CASRQLGGTDTQYF.

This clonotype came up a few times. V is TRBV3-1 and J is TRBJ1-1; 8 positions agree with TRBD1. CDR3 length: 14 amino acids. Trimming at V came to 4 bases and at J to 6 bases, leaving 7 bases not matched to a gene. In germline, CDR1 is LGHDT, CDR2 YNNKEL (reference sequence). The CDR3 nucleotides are TGTGCCAGCAGCCCTAGGACAGGGCTGGCTGAAGCTTTCTTT. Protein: CASSPRTGLAEAFF.